The 11 T cell receptor beta chains below all came from one sample that was sequenced in a study of control samples from healthy donors and cancer patients. Here immunoSEQ multiplex PCR was the method, and the copy in TCRdb shows in-frame clones only, minus some. The sample includes some 120,000 clones, over 90% of them seen just once. The sequenced sample was blood. Every receptor here comes from a man aged 25 to 45 in good health.

The rearrangement joins TRBV6-6 to TRBJ1-1; 7 bases map to TRBD1. The CDR3 has 16 residues. Germline assignment: CDR1 MNHNY and CDR2 SVGAGI (reference sequence). Trimming took 2 bases from V and 4 from J; bases not matched to a gene: 10. This chain's CDR3 is CASSYTPTGMRTEAFF. The DNA for the CDR3 is TGTGCCAGCAGTTACACGCCGACAGGGATGCGCACTGAAGCTTTCTTT.

The gene calls are TRBV19 and TRBJ2-1, with TRBD1 matching 10 bases. The CDR3 is made up of 15 amino acids. J gave up 8 bases and V 5 bases, and 9 bases lay outside the gene matches. The germline gives CDR1 LNHDA, CDR2 SQIVND (reference sequence). The CDR3 DNA reads as TGTGCCAGTAGTCCTACGGGGGACAGGGGCCATGAGCAGTTCTTC. Protein product: CASSPTGDRGHEQFF.

The rearrangement uses TRBV19 and TRBJ2-2; 10 bases are a match to TRBD2. The CDR3 covers 18 residues. Germline-derived CDR1 and CDR2 are LNHDA and SQIVND (reference sequence). V lost 5 bases, J lost 3 bases, and 12 bases stayed unmatched. CDR3 DNA: TGTGCCAGTAGTGGGCTAGCGGGGGCCCAACCTTACACCGGGGAGCTGTTTTTT. It is translated as CASSGLAGAQPYTGELFF.

The rearrangement uses TRBV3-1 (or the pseudogene TRBV3-2) and TRBJ1-4; D remains ambiguous. The V end was cut by 4 bases, the J end by 1 base, with 7 bases between. The length of the CDR3 is 14 residues. Germline CDR1 reads LGHDT; CDR2 reads YNNKEL (reference sequence). CDR3 protein: CASSRLGTNEKLFF. CDR3 in DNA: TGTGCCAGCAGCCGTTTGGGAACTAATGAAAAACTGTTTTTT.

This clone was observed a single time. The chain carries TRBV5-4 and TRBJ1-1, with TRBD1 as a possible D gene (6 bases). Trimming left V 2 bases short and J 0 bases short, with 14 bases between. Germline values: CDR1 SGHNT, CDR2 YYREEE (reference sequence). The CDR3 contains 16 residues. CDR3 residues: CASSLGKQGLNTEAFF. CDR3 DNA sequence: TGTGCCAGCAGCTTAGGTAAACAGGGACTGAACACTGAAGCTTTCTTT.

This clone was picked up one time. This CDR3 is CASSQRGTGGANVLTF. CDR3 nucleotides: TGTGCCAGTAGTCAACGAGGGACTGGTGGGGCCAACGTCCTGACTTTC. The genes are TRBV19 and TRBJ2-6, with D tentatively TRBD2 (6 bases). Germline CDR1 and CDR2: LNHDA and SQIVND (reference sequence). The CDR3 length is 16 residues. V lost 5 bases and J 3 bases, leaving 14 bases between the germline ends.

This chain joins TRBV6-4 and TRBJ2-4; 8 nucleotides align to TRBD1. The V gene end was trimmed by 2 bases and the J gene end by 12 bases; junction bases not matched to a gene: 9. CDR3 length: 14 residues. Per germline, CDR1 MRHNA and CDR2 SNTAGT. The CDR3 protein is CASSDPRQGYGQYF. The CDR3 nucleotides are TGTGCCAGCAGTGACCCACGACAGGGGTACGGTCAGTACTTC.

V usage is TRBV4-1 and J usage is TRBJ2-2, with D perhaps matching TRBD2 (5 bases). Per the germline V gene, CDR1 is MGHRA and CDR2 is YSYEKL. This CDR3 has 16 amino acids. Trimming took 1 base from V and 1 from J, leaving 10 bases between them. CDR3 amino acids: CASSQGEGMNTGELFF. The CDR3 coding sequence is TGCGCCAGCAGCCAAGGCGAGGGAATGAACACCGGGGAGCTGTTTTTT.

This clone has only a few counts. The CDR3 sequence: CASSEKEHTEAFF. CDR3 DNA: TGTGCCAGCAGTGAAAAGGAACACACTGAAGCTTTCTTT. V gene TRBV6-4 combines with J gene TRBJ1-1; no definite D call. From germline, CDR1 is MRHNA and CDR2 SNTAGT. Trimming shortened V by 3 bases and J by 3 bases, and 8 bases separated the two germline ends. The CDR3 loop spans 13 amino acids.

The rearrangement joins TRBV5-1 to TRBJ1-6; D unresolved. Germline values: CDR1 SGHRS, CDR2 YFSETQ. The V end lost 0 bases, the J end lost 5 bases, and 9 bases lay between the germline ends. This CDR3 spans 15 amino acids. The CDR3 sequence: CASSLAGSNNSPLHF. As DNA, the CDR3 is TGCGCCAGCAGCTTGGCGGGGAGTAATAATTCACCCCTCCACTTT.

Here the CDR3 DNA reads TGTGCCAGCACGGGGGCCGGGACCCTCATCTCTGGCTACACCTTC. Translated: CASTGAGTLISGYTF. The rearrangement links TRBV9 to TRBJ1-2; TRBD1 might be the D (6 bases). Germline values: CDR1 SGDLS, CDR2 YYNGEE. The CDR3 contains 15 residues. Trimming stripped 6 bases from V and 7 bases from J, with 22 bases between.